A single sample is the source of the 8 T cell receptor beta chains below, sequenced in a study of immune cell composition in non-small cell lung cancer (dated by TCRdb to the late 2010s). Library prep was done by the immunoSEQ multiplex PCR assay. TCRdb took this table from immuneACCESS and kept in-frame rearrangements with V and J called. Such tables lack part of the clones; where checked against another copy, unresolved V genes explain under half of the gap, and the rest is unexplained. Here the sample has around 4,800 clones; roughly 79% occur a single time. Jointly, the top ten make up roughly a tenth of the sample. The source material was lung tumor tissue. Receptors originate from a human donor with non-small cell lung cancer.

The chain joins TRBV7-9 to TRBJ2-3; 7 bases are a match to TRBD1. The germline V gene has CDR1 SEHNR and CDR2 FQNEAQ (reference sequence). CDR3 length equals 13 residues. After removal of 11 bases from V and 2 bases from J, the junction contained 7 bases not matched to a gene. The CDR3 nucleotides are TGTGCCGGACAGGTCAAGACCACAGATACGCAGTATTTT. As protein: CAGQVKTTDTQYF.

The chain recombines TRBV7-9 with TRBJ2-2; tentative D call: TRBD1 (5 bases). The ends were cut back, 5 bases at V and 2 bases at J, with 15 bases in the middle. Germline V CDR1 and CDR2: SEHNR, FQNEAQ (reference sequence). The CDR3 loop spans 16 amino acids. CDR3 nucleotides: TGTGCCAGCAGCACCCGTGGCAGGGTCAACACCGGGGAGCTGTTTTTT. The encoded protein is CASSTRGRVNTGELFF.

This chain joins TRBV30 and TRBJ1-2; tentatively, D is TRBD1 (6 bases). The CDR3 is 13 residues long. The V end was cut by 4 bases, the J end by 8 bases, with 17 bases between. Per germline, CDR1 GTSNPN and CDR2 SVGIG (reference sequence). CDR3: CAWTGQGQGGYTF. CDR3 in DNA: TGTGCCTGGACGGGCCAGGGGCAGGGGGGCTACACCTTC.

The chain has TRBV12-5 and TRBJ2-7, with 10 bases aligning to TRBD2. Germline CDR1 LGHNT, CDR2 FRNRAP. This CDR3 region has 15 residues. Trimming at V came to 4 bases and at J to 6 bases, leaving 9 bases not matched to a gene. The CDR3 DNA reads TGTGCTAGTGGTTCGATTAGCGGGGGGTACGGCGAGCAGTACTTC. It is translated as CASGSISGGYGEQYF.

V gene TRBV4-1 combines with J gene TRBJ1-6, with D maybe TRBD1 (5 bases). The CDR3 runs to 18 residues. Germline V gene sequence: CDR1 MGHRA, CDR2 YSYEKL. V was clipped by 3 bases and J by 7 bases, with 22 bases between them. The CDR3 DNA is TGCGCCAGCAGCCATGCACCCTCCGGGGGTCGGGAAAATTCACCCCTCCACTTT. This sequence encodes CASSHAPSGGRENSPLHF.

V usage is TRBV9 and J usage is TRBJ2-2; 7 nucleotides line up with TRBD1. Germline CDR1 is SGDLS and CDR2 is YYNGEE. Losses at the gene ends were 2 bases for V and 1 base for J; bases not matched to a gene: 2. The CDR3 runs to 15 residues. Written as DNA, the CDR3 is TGTGCCAGCAGCGTTCGACAGGGGAACACCGGGGAGCTGTTTTTT. This translates into CASSVRQGNTGELFF. The full variable domain, in which reference TRBV9 and TRBJ2-2 provide the parts outside the CDR3, is DSGVTQTPKHLITATGQRVTLRCSPRSGDLSVYWYQQSLDQGLQFLIQYYNGEERAKGNILERFSAQQFPDLHSELNLSSLELGDSALYFCASSVRQGNTGELFFGEGSRLTVL.

The chain uses TRBV7-6 and TRBJ2-1; tentatively, D is TRBD2 (5 bases). The CDR3 covers 17 residues. Germline lookup yields CDR1 SGHVS and CDR2 FNYEAQ. V lost 3 bases and J lost 0, with 15 bases in between. The CDR3 bases are TGTGCCAGCAGCTTCCGTCGTAGAGGGAGCTCCTACAATGAGCAGTTCTTC. It codes for CASSFRRRGSSYNEQFF. The full variable domain, its missing parts supplied by reference TRBV7-6 and TRBJ2-1, is GAGVSQSPRYKVTKRGQDVALRCDPISGHVSLYWYRQALGQGPEFLTYFNYEAQQDKSGLPNDRFSAERPEGSISTLTIQRTEQRDSAMYRCASSFRRRGSSYNEQFFGPGTRLTVL.

The chain combines TRBV4-2 with TRBJ2-5, with a possible D match to TRBD1 (6 bases). Germline V gene sequence: CDR1 LGHNA, CDR2 YNFKEQ. The CDR3 runs 16 residues. Trimming took off 0 bases at V and 5 bases at J, with 16 bases between the two ends. CDR3 protein: CASSQEGGGASETQYF. CDR3 bases: TGTGCCAGCAGCCAAGAAGGGGGTGGAGCGTCGGAGACCCAGTACTTC.